The 8 T cell receptor beta chains listed next were all sequenced from one sample in a study of T-cell memory formation after mild COVID-19. TCRdb redid the calling of the 5' RACE reads with MiXCR, one entry per CDR3 protein. The data hold about 200,000 distinct CDR3 sequences, with over 9.5% observed a single time. The sample comprised PBMCs or a T cell subset sorted from them (not recorded which). The origin of the receptors is a man aged 18 to 29 who had mild COVID-19 (a few samples of this study predate the infection). Cell type and time point are not known.

This clonotype was seen a handful of times. The V and J genes are TRBV5-1 and TRBJ1-2, with D unclear. V gave up 1 base and J gave up 8 bases, with 9 bases separating them. CDR3 length: 12 amino acids. Germline lookup yields CDR1 SGHRS and CDR2 YFSETQ. CDR3 region: CASSLLNSGYTF. The CDR3 DNA sequence: TGCGCCAGCAGCTTGTTAAATTCGGGCTACACCTTC.

This clonotype showed up many times. J is TRBJ2-5 and V is TRBV4-3; 9 bases align to TRBD2. The CDR3 covers 15 residues. Germline assignment: CDR1 LGHNA and CDR2 YSLEER. The V segment lost 0 bases and the J segment 4 bases; nucleotides outside the gene matches: 3. As DNA, the CDR3 is TGCGCCAGCAGCCAAGACGGGCGGGGGGGAGAGACCCAGTACTTC. The encoded protein is CASSQDGRGGETQYF.

This sequence joins TRBV2 and TRBJ1-5, with D tentatively TRBD1 (5 bases). V was trimmed by 7 bases and J by 6 bases, leaving 16 bases between them. Germline V gene data show CDR1 as SNHLY and CDR2 as FYNNEI. There are 14 residues in the CDR3. The CDR3 sequence is CASTEGRGGQPQHF. CDR3 bases: TGTGCCAGCACCGAGGGGAGGGGCGGTCAGCCCCAGCATTTT.

In this sample, this clonotype turned up many times. The J gene is TRBJ2-2, the V gene TRBV12-3 or TRBV12-4, with D perhaps matching TRBD1 (5 bases). V dropped 5 bases and J dropped 1 base, with 5 bases sitting between them. There are 13 residues in the CDR3. The CDR3 spells CASSTGNTGELFF. As DNA, the CDR3 is TGTGCCAGCAGTACAGGGAACACCGGGGAGCTGTTTTTT.

This clonotype appeared many times. This chain connects TRBV29-1 to TRBJ2-1; D possibly matches TRBD1 or TRBD2 (6 bases each). Trimming pared 4 bases from V and 5 bases from J, leaving 18 bases between. Germline V gene lookup returns CDR1 SQVTM and CDR2 ANQGSEA. This CDR3 region has 15 residues. CDR3 nucleotide sequence: TGCAGCGTTGGGATAATCCGGGGGCTGAACAATGAGCAGTTCTTC. This codes for CSVGIIRGLNNEQFF.

The gene calls are TRBV18 and TRBJ1-2; 7 nucleotides align to TRBD1. The CDR3 has 15 amino acids. Germline lookup yields CDR1 KGHSH and CDR2 LQKENI. After removal of 3 bases from V and 4 bases from J, the junction contained 8 bases not matched to a gene. CDR3 sequence: CASSPSRQGGYGYTF. CDR3 bases: TGTGCCAGCTCACCTTCTCGACAGGGAGGCTATGGCTACACCTTC.

The genes are TRBV18 and TRBJ2-7; D not resolved. Germline values: CDR1 KGHSH, CDR2 LQKENI. Trimming removed 3 bases from V and 4 bases from J, with 7 bases in between. The CDR3 loop spans 12 amino acids. CDR3 region: CASSPRLYEQYV. In nucleotides, the CDR3 is TGTGCCAGCTCACCGAGGCTATACGAGCAGTACGTC.

The chain recombines TRBV2 with TRBJ1-1; no firm D call. Germline CDR1 SNHLY, CDR2 FYNNEI. V was cut by 8 bases and J by 2 bases, with 12 bases left in between. This CDR3 has 13 amino acids. The CDR3 DNA is TGTGCCAGCCTCAACGGGCTCAACACTGAAGCTTTCTTT. Translating it yields CASLNGLNTEAFF. Filled out from reference TRBV2 and TRBJ1-1, the complete variable domain reads EPEVTQTPSHQVTQMGQEVILRCVPISNHLYFYWYRQILGQKVEFLVSFYNNEISEKSEIFDDQFSVERPDGSNFTLKIRSTKLEDSAMYFCASLNGLNTEAFFGQGTRLTVV.